These 6 T cell receptor beta chains originate from one sample sequenced in a study of cytomegalovirus exposure and HLA in healthy donors. Assay: immunoSEQ multiplex PCR; the TCRdb copy retains only in-frame clones and omits some. The table includes tens of thousands of clones, around 93% detected once. The material sequenced was PBMCs. The receptor set was obtained from a man younger than 35 in good health and CMV-seronegative.

A single count supports this clone. This chain uses TRBV5-1 with TRBJ1-4; 7 nucleotides align to TRBD1. This CDR3 region has 14 residues. J gave up 5 bases and V 3 bases, and 4 bases lay outside the gene matches. Germline V lookup: CDR1 SGHRS, CDR2 YFSETQ. The CDR3 here is CASSSGQQNEKLFF. CDR3 DNA sequence: TGCGCCAGCAGCTCGGGACAGCAGAATGAAAAACTGTTTTTT.

The chain recombines TRBV28 with TRBJ1-2, with a possible D match to TRBD1 (6 bases). There are 13 residues in the CDR3. In germline, CDR1 is MDHEN, CDR2 SYDVKM. The V end lost 5 bases, the J end lost 2 bases, and 9 bases lay between the germline ends. The DNA for the CDR3 is TGTGCCAGCAGTACCGGGACAAACTATGGCTACACCTTC. As protein: CASSTGTNYGYTF.

The chain combines TRBV4-3 with TRBJ2-3; 8 bases fit TRBD2. The CDR3 is 15 residues long. The germline V gene has CDR1 LGHNA and CDR2 YSLEER. The V and J ends lost 0 bases and 5 bases, in that order; junction bases with no gene match: 4. The CDR3 here is CASSQEGREGDTQYF. CDR3 bases: TGCGCCAGCAGCCAAGAGGGACGGGAGGGAGATACGCAGTATTTT.

The chain joins TRBV5-4 to TRBJ1-2, with 8 bases matching TRBD1. With V trimmed by 3 bases and J by 8 bases, 6 bases remained unmatched. CDR1 is SGHNT and CDR2 is YYREEE in the germline V gene (reference sequence). CDR3 length: 13 amino acids. The CDR3 loop is CASSSDRDRGYTF. CDR3 bases: TGTGCCAGCAGCTCGGACAGGGACAGGGGCTACACCTTC.

This chain links TRBV27 with TRBJ2-2, with unresolved D. There are 15 residues in the CDR3. Germline loops: CDR1 MNHEY, CDR2 SMNVEV (reference sequence). V was shortened by 8 bases and J by 1 base, with 14 bases between the two germline ends. CDR3 residues: CASADLELNTGELFF. The CDR3 DNA reads TGTGCCAGCGCAGACTTGGAATTGAACACCGGGGAGCTGTTTTTT.

The chain joins TRBV7-3 to TRBJ2-7, with D perhaps TRBD1 (5 bases). Germline V gene data show CDR1 as SGHTA and CDR2 as FQGTGA. The CDR3 sequence is 14 residues long. V shed 1 base and J shed 2 bases, with 9 bases lying between them. CDR3 DNA sequence: TGTGCCAGCAGCTTAATGGCAGGGACCTACGAGCAGTACTTC. Its translation is CASSLMAGTYEQYF. Variable domain in full (rest from reference TRBV7-3 and TRBJ2-7): GAGVSQTPSNKVTEKGKYVELRCDPISGHTALYWYRQSLGQGPEFLIYFQGTGAADDSGLPNDRFFAVRPEGSVSTLKIQRTERGDSAVYLCASSLMAGTYEQYFGPGTRLTVT.